The 19 T cell receptor beta chains below come from one sample, sequenced in a study of brain T cells in children with intractable seizures. Repertoires were generated with immunoSEQ multiplex PCR, while TCRdb's copy carries only in-frame clones and drops some. This sample has about 550 clones, with about three quarters found just once. Only cases whose brain tissue showed the highest T cell transcript signatures were sequenced. This sample comprised resected brain tissue, obtained at surgery. Every receptor here comes from a boy aged 5-17 years with tuberous sclerosis and intractable seizures.

V and J are TRBV6-5 and TRBJ2-3; the D call may be TRBD1 or TRBD2 (6 bases each). The CDR3 length is 15 residues. Per the germline V gene, CDR1 is MNHEY and CDR2 is SVGAGI. Trimming cost V 2 bases and J 3 bases, with 12 bases left between them. Here the CDR3 DNA reads TGTGCCAGCAGTTACCCGGGGGCGAGTACAGATACGCAGTATTTT. It translates to CASSYPGASTDTQYF.

V usage is TRBV28 and J usage is TRBJ2-7, with no clear D. The CDR3 consists of 12 residues. Trimming pared 11 bases from V and 1 base from J, leaving 12 bases between. Looked up from germline, CDR1 is MDHEN and CDR2 is SYDVKM. The CDR3 DNA follows: TGTGCCGTCCGCGGCGATTCCTACGAGCAGTACTTC. Encoded protein: CAVRGDSYEQYF.

This chain uses TRBV6-6 with TRBJ1-2; a weak D match, TRBD1 (6 bases). This CDR3 spans 14 amino acids. V was trimmed by 5 bases and J by 4 bases, leaving 14 bases between them. Germline-derived CDR1 and CDR2 are MNHNY and SVGAGI (reference sequence). CDR3 sequence (DNA): TGTGCCAGCAGTCCCCCTGGACAGTCCTATGGCTACACCTTC. Translation: CASSPPGQSYGYTF.

The chain carries TRBV11-1 and TRBJ2-3; TRBD1 matches at 9 bases. Germline CDR1 and CDR2: SGHAT and FQDESV (reference sequence). This CDR3 has 14 residues. V trimming: 8 bases; J trimming: 0 bases; junction bases outside the gene matches: 3. The chain's CDR3 is CASGTGTSTDTQYF. CDR3 coding DNA: TGTGCCAGCGGGACAGGGACTAGCACAGATACGCAGTATTTT.

This clone showed up just a few times. V gene TRBV5-1 combines with J gene TRBJ1-2; 7 bases fit TRBD1. The V gene's germline CDR1 is SGHRS and CDR2 YFSETQ. With 4 bases clipped from V and 2 bases from J, the junction kept 14 bases outside the gene matches. The CDR3 contains 17 residues. In DNA form, the CDR3 reads TGCGCCAGCAGCAAGCTTAGCAACCGGGACAGCAACTATGGCTACACCTTC. It specifies CASSKLSNRDSNYGYTF. The variable domain in full, completed from reference TRBV5-1 and TRBJ1-2, reads KAGVTQTPRYLIKTRGQQVTLSCSPISGHRSVSWYQQTPGQGLQFLFEYFSETQRNKGNFPGRFSGRQFSNSRSEMNVSTLELGDSALYLCASSKLSNRDSNYGYTFGSGTRLTVV.

The chain uses TRBV18 and TRBJ2-2; D gene unclear. This CDR3 spans 15 amino acids. The germline V gene encodes CDR1 KGHSH and CDR2 LQKENI. The V and J ends lost 1 base and 5 bases respectively, with 11 bases between them. The CDR3, as DNA: TGTGCCAGCTCACCACTGGGCCTCGCTACCGGGGAGCTGTTTTTT. As protein: CASSPLGLATGELFF.

The V call is TRBV6-2 or TRBV6-3, the J call TRBJ2-6; D ambiguous. Germline V lookup: CDR1 MNHEY, CDR2 SVGEGT. This CDR3 region has 14 residues. Trimming stripped 2 bases from V and 0 bases from J, with 2 bases between. In DNA, the CDR3 is TGTGCCAGCAGTTACAGCTCTGGGGCCAACGTCCTGACTTTC. Encoded protein: CASSYSSGANVLTF.

The rearrangement uses TRBV28 and TRBJ2-7; TRBD2 matches 11 bases. Losses at the gene ends were 4 bases for V and 2 bases for J; bases not matched to a gene: 4. Per the germline V gene, CDR1 is MDHEN and CDR2 is SYDVKM. This CDR3 has 15 residues. CDR3 nucleotides: TGTGCCAGCAGTTCGGGGACTAGCGGAACCTACGAGCAGTACTTC. This sequence encodes CASSSGTSGTYEQYF.

This chain connects TRBV5-5 to TRBJ2-5; possible D gene TRBD1, 5 bases. The CDR3 spans 15 residues. V dropped 1 base and J dropped 5 bases, with 15 bases sitting between them. The germline CDR1 and CDR2 sequences are SGHKS and YYEKEE (reference sequence). The CDR3 nucleotides are TGTGCCAGCAGCTTGTGGACGCAGGGTGGGGAGACCCAGTACTTC. As protein: CASSLWTQGGETQYF.

This chain joins TRBV24-1 and TRBJ1-1, with a possible D match to TRBD1 (5 bases). Trimming cost V 2 bases and J 3 bases, with 15 bases left between them. Germline-derived CDR1 and CDR2 are KGHDR and SFDVKD. The CDR3 extends over 16 amino acids. CDR3 coding DNA: TGTGCCACCAGTGATTCGACGGGACCGCGGGACACTGAAGCTTTCTTT. This translates into CATSDSTGPRDTEAFF.

This chain uses TRBV10-3 with TRBJ2-3; tentatively, D is TRBD1 (6 bases). The ends were cut back, 5 bases at V and 4 bases at J, with 10 bases in the middle. This CDR3 comprises 13 residues. Germline CDR1 and CDR2: ENHRY and SYGVKD. CDR3 residues: CAISTQGSDTQYF. The CDR3 bases are TGTGCCATCAGTACACAGGGATCAGATACGCAGTATTTT.

The table lists this clone with a few counts. The J gene is TRBJ2-2, the V gene TRBV4-2, with D perhaps matching TRBD2 (7 bases). V was trimmed by 4 bases and J by 0 bases, leaving 12 bases between them. From germline, CDR1 is LGHNA and CDR2 YNFKEQ. The CDR3 has 16 amino acids. The CDR3 loop is CASSPEGGANTGELFF. In DNA form, the CDR3 reads TGTGCCAGCAGCCCCGAGGGGGGGGCGAACACCGGGGAGCTGTTTTTT.

The J gene is TRBJ1-1, the V gene TRBV4-3, with D hard to call. CDR1 LGHNA and CDR2 YSLEER come from the germline V gene. Trimming stripped 1 base from V and 1 base from J, with 7 bases between. The CDR3 is made up of 14 amino acids. The CDR3 region has the DNA TGCGCCAGCAGCCAAGCCGGGGAGAACACTGAAGCTTTCTTT. Amino acids: CASSQAGENTEAFF.

The table lists this clone with a few counts. This rearrangement joins TRBV7-2 to TRBJ2-3, with TRBD1 matching over 7 bases. The CDR3 extends over 13 amino acids. Losses at the gene ends were 2 bases for V and 6 bases for J; bases not matched to a gene: 2. Germline CDR1 SGHTA, CDR2 FQGNSA. CDR3 in DNA: TGTGCCAGCAGCTTAACAGGGGACGATACGCAGTATTTT. It codes for CASSLTGDDTQYF.

V usage is TRBV7-2 and J usage is TRBJ2-5, with TRBD1 identical over 9 bases. Germline CDR1 is SGHTA and CDR2 is FQGNSA. V dropped 4 bases and J dropped 6; count of bases not matched to a gene: 6. CDR3 length: 14 amino acids. This CDR3 is CASSSDRGRQTQYF. The CDR3 nucleotides are TGTGCCAGCAGCTCGGACAGGGGTCGGCAGACCCAGTACTTC. The variable domain in full, completed from reference TRBV7-2 and TRBJ2-5, reads GAGVSQSPSNKVTEKGKDVELRCDPISGHTALYWYRQSLGQGLEFLIYFQGNSAPDKSGLPSDRFSAERTGGSVSTLTIQRTQQEDSAVYLCASSSDRGRQTQYFGPGTRLLVL.

This rearrangement joins TRBV7-2 to TRBJ2-1; D unresolved. Germline-derived CDR1 and CDR2 are SGHTA and FQGNSA. Between the trimmed V and J ends, which lost 2 bases and 3 bases, there was a span of 8 bases. The CDR3 is 14 residues long. Here the CDR3 reads CASSLRLNYNEQFF. CDR3 sequence (DNA): TGTGCCAGCAGCTTACGACTCAACTACAATGAGCAGTTCTTC. The variable domain in full, completed from reference TRBV7-2 and TRBJ2-1, reads GAGVSQSPSNKVTEKGKDVELRCDPISGHTALYWYRQSLGQGLEFLIYFQGNSAPDKSGLPSDRFSAERTGGSVSTLTIQRTQQEDSAVYLCASSLRLNYNEQFFGPGTRLTVL.

V gene TRBV19 combines with J gene TRBJ1-6; the match to TRBD1 covers 8 bases. V was clipped by 8 bases and J by 10 bases; unmatched bases: 7. The germline CDR1 and CDR2 sequences are LNHDA and SQIVND (reference sequence). The CDR3 runs 13 residues. This CDR3 is CASETGDGSPLHF. The CDR3 DNA reads TGTGCCAGTGAGACAGGGGACGGATCACCCCTCCACTTT.

This rearrangement joins TRBV19 to TRBJ2-1, with 8 bases that match TRBD1. The V gene end was trimmed by 6 bases and the J gene end by 2 bases; junction bases not matched to a gene: 6. Germline CDR1 and CDR2: LNHDA and SQIVND (reference sequence). CDR3 length equals 15 residues. The CDR3 spells CASRRDRGAYNEQFF. The CDR3 coding sequence is TGTGCCAGTAGACGTGACAGGGGAGCCTACAATGAGCAGTTCTTC. Combining the CDR3 with reference TRBV19 and TRBJ2-1 gives the whole variable domain DGGITQSPKYLFRKEGQNVTLSCEQNLNHDAMYWYRQDPGQGLRLIYYSQIVNDFQKGDIAEGYSVSREKKESFPLTVTSAQKNPTAFYLCASRRDRGAYNEQFFGPGTRLTVL.

The J gene is TRBJ1-3, the V gene TRBV4-3, with a tentative D call TRBD1 (5 bases). The CDR3 runs 16 residues. Trimming removed 0 bases at V and 0 bases at J, with 9 bases between. The germline V gene has CDR1 LGHNA and CDR2 YSLEER. The CDR3 DNA is TGCGCCAGCAGCCAAGAAATGGACACCTCTGGAAACACCATATATTTT. It translates to CASSQEMDTSGNTIYF.